This record concerns one T cell receptor (beta chain) sequence. The record originates from a study of blood T cell repertoires in COVID-19. Profiling relied on immunoSEQ multiplex PCR, and the TCRdb table lists in-frame clones only, not all of them. The sample yields hundreds of thousands of clones, 70% to 90% seen once. The germline V gene has CDR1 SNHLY and CDR2 FYNNEI. This CDR3 is 16 amino acids long. J gave up 7 bases and V 6 bases, and 12 bases lay outside the gene matches. The TCR comes from a man aged 25-40 years who had recovered from COVID-19. Input material: PBMCs or T cells enriched from blood (not recorded which). This chain links TRBV2 with TRBJ2-2; 9 bases align to TRBD1. The CDR3 region has the DNA TGTGCCAGCAGCCTTACTCCGGGACAGGGTGGCGGGGAGCTGTTTTTT. Protein product: CASSLTPGQGGGELFF.